This paragraph covers one T cell receptor beta chain sequence. The antigen is unknown. The V and J ends lost 1 base and 4 bases, in that order; junction bases with no gene match: 9. Germline V gene data show CDR1 as SGHVS and CDR2 as FNYEAQ. CDR3 length equals 16 residues. These data come from a study of immune evolution from preneoplasia to lung adenocarcinoma. Here immunoSEQ multiplex PCR was the method, and the copy in TCRdb shows in-frame clones only, minus some. This sample has approximately 4,200 clones; 80% to 90% occur once, and the top ten carry 5.5% to 7%. The study's findings and limits: Normal lung had highest clonality; later lesions appeared denser, more diverse. Top clone share appeared to fall from AAH through AIS, MIA, adenocarcinoma.

Patients had resection in Japan or China between about 2014 and 2018. Each case's diagnosis was confirmed by two pathologists on H&E. The chain combines TRBV7-6 with TRBJ1-2, with 7 bases matching TRBD1. The source material was FFPE adjacent normal lung tissue. The clonotype originates from a person aged 65 to 85 with lung adenocarcinoma. The CDR3 DNA is TGTGCCAGCAGCTTAGTTCCAGGGGGGGACTCCTATGGCTACACCTTC. Its translation: CASSLVPGGDSYGYTF.